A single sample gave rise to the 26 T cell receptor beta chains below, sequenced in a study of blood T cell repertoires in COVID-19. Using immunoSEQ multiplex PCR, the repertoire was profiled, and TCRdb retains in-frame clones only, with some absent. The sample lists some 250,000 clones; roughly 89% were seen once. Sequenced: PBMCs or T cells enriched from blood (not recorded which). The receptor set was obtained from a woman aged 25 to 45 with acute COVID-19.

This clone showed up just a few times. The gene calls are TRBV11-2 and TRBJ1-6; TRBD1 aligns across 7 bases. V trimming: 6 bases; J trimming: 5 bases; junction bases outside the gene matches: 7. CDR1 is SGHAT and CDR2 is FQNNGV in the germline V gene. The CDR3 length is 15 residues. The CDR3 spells CASRGTVVNNSPLHF. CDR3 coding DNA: TGTGCCAGCAGGGGGACAGTAGTAAATAATTCACCCCTCCACTTT.

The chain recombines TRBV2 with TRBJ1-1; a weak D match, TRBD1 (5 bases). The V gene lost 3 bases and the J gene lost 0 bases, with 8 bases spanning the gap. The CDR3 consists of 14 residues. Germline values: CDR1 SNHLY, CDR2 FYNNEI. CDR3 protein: CASSDRALNTEAFF. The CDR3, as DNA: TGTGCCAGCAGTGACAGGGCGCTGAACACTGAAGCTTTCTTT. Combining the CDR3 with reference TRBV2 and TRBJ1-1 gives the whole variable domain EPEVTQTPSHQVTQMGQEVILRCVPISNHLYFYWYRQILGQKVEFLVSFYNNEISEKSEIFDDQFSVERPDGSNFTLKIRSTKLEDSAMYFCASSDRALNTEAFFGQGTRLTVV.

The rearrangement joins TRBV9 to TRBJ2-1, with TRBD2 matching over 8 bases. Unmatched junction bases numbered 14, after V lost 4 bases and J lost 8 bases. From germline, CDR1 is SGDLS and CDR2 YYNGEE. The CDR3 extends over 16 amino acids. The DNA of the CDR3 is TGTGCCAGCAGCCCCCCATCAGGGCTACTAGCGGATGAGCAGTTCTTC. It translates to CASSPPSGLLADEQFF.

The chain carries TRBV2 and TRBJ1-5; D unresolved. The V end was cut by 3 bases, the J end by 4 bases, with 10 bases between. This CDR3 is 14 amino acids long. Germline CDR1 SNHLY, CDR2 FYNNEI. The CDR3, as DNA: TGTGCCAGCAGTGATGCCAGTCAGAATCAGCCCCAGCATTTT. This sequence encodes CASSDASQNQPQHF.

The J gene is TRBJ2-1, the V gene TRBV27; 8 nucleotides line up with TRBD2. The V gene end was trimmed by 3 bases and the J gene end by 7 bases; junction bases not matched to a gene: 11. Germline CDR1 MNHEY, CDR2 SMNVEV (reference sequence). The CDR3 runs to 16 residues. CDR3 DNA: TGTGCCAGCAGTTTTTTACGGGGGGGCTTTTGGAATGAGCAGTTCTTC. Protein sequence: CASSFLRGGFWNEQFF.

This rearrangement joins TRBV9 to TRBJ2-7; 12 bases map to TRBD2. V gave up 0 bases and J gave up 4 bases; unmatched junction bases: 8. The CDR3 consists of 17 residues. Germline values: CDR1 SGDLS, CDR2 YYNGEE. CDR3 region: CASSVEPSGGAPYEQYF. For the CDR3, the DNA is TGTGCCAGCAGCGTAGAGCCTAGCGGGGGGGCCCCGTACGAGCAGTACTTC.

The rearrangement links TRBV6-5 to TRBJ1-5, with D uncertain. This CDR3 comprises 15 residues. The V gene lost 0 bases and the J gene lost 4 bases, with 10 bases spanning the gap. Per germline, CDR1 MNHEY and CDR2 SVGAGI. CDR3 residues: CASSYSIQQNQPQHF. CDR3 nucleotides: TGTGCCAGCAGTTACTCCATACAGCAAAATCAGCCCCAGCATTTT.

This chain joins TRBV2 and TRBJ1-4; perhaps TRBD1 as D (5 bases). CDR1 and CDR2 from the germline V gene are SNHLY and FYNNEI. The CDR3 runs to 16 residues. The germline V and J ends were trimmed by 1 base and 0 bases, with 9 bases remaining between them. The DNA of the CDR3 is TGTGCCAGCAGTGAAGACAGGACGGCAACTAATGAAAAACTGTTTTTT. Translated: CASSEDRTATNEKLFF.

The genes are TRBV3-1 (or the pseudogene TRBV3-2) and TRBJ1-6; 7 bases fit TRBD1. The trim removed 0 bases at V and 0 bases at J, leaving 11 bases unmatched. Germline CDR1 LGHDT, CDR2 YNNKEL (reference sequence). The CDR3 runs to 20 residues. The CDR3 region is CASSQDLEGQSLSYNSPLHF. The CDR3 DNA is TGTGCCAGCAGCCAAGATCTCGAGGGACAGTCCCTCTCCTATAATTCACCCCTCCACTTT.

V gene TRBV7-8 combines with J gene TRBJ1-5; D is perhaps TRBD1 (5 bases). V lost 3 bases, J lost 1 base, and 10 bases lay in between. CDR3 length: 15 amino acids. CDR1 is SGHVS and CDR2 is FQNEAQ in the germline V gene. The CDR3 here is CASSFDGGSNQPQHF. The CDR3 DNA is TGTGCCAGCAGCTTCGACGGGGGAAGCAATCAGCCCCAGCATTTT.

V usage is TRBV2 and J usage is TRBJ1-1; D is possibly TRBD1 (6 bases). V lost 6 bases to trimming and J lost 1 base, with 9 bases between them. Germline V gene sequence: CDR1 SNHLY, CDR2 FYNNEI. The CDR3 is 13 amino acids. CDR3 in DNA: TGTGCCAGCAGGCAGACAGGGAACACTGAAGCTTTCTTT. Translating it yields CASRQTGNTEAFF.

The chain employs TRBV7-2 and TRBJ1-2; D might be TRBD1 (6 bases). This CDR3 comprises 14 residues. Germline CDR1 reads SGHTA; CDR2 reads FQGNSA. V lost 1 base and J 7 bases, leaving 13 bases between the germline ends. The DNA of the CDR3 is TGTGCCAGCAGCTTAGGAAAAACAGGGATTGGCTACACCTTC. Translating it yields CASSLGKTGIGYTF.

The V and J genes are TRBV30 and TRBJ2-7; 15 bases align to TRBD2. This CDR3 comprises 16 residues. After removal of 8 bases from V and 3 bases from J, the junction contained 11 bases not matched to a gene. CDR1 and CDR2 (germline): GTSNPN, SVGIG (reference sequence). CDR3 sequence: CAITGTSGGPSYEQYF. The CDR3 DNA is TGTGCCATAACCGGGACTAGCGGGGGGCCTAGCTACGAGCAGTACTTC.

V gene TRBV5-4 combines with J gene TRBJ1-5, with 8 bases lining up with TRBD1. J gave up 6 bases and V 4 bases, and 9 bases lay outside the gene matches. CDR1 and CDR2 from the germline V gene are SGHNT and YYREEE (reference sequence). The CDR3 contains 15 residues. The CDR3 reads CASSNRGELVQPQHF. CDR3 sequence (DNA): TGTGCCAGCAGCAACAGGGGGGAACTGGTTCAGCCCCAGCATTTT.

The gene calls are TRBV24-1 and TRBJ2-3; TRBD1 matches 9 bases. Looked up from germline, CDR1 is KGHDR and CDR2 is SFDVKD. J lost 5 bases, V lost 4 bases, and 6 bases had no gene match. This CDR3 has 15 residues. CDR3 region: CATSDYGTGRDTQYF. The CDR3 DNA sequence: TGTGCCACCAGTGACTACGGGACAGGGAGAGATACGCAGTATTTT.

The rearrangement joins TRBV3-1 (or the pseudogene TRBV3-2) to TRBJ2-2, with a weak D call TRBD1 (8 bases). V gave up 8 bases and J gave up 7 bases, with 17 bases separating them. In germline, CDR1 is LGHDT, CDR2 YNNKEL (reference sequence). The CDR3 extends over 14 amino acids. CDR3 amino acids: CASSQGGLGGELFF. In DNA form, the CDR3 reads TGTGCCAGCTCACAGGGGGGGTTAGGCGGGGAGCTGTTTTTT.

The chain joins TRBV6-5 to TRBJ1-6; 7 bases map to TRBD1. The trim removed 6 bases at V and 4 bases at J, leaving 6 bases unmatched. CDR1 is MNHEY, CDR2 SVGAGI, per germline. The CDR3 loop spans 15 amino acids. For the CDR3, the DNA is TGTGCCAGCAGCCTACCGGGACAGTATAATTCACCCCTCCACTTT. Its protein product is CASSLPGQYNSPLHF.

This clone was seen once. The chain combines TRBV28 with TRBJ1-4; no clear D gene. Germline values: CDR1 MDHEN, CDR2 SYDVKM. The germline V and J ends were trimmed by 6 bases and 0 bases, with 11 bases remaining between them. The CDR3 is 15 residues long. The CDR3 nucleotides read TGTGCCAGCAGCGCAACAGCCGCAACTAATGAAAAACTGTTTTTT. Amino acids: CASSATAATNEKLFF.

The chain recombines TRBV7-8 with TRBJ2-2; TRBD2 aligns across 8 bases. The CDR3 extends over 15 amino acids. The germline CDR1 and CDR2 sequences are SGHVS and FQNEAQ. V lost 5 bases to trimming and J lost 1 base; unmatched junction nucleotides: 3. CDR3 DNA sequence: TGTGCCAGCAGCACCCGGGGGGGGAACACCGGGGAGCTGTTTTTT. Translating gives CASSTRGGNTGELFF.

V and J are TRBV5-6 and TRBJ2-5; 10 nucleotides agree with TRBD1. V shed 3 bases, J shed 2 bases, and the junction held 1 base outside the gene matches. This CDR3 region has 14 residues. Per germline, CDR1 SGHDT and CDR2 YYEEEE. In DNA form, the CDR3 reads TGTGCCAGCAGCTGGACAGGGGGGCAAGAGACCCAGTACTTC. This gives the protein CASSWTGGQETQYF.

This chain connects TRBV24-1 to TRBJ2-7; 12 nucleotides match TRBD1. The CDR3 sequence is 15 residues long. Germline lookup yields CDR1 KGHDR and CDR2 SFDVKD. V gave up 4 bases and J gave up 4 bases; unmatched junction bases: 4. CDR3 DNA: TGTGCCACCAGTGACCCGGGACAGGGGGCATACGAGCAGTACTTC. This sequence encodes CATSDPGQGAYEQYF.

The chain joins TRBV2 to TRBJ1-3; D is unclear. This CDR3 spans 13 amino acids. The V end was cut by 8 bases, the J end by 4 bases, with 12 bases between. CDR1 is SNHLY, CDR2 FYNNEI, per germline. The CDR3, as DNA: TGTGCCAGCGACGACACGACCGGAAACACCATATATTTT. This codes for CASDDTTGNTIYF.

The CDR3, as DNA: TGTGCCAGCAGTTTAGGCGCCAGGGCCTCGCTTCTGAACACCGGGGAGCTGTTTTTT. It codes for CASSLGARASLLNTGELFF. The J gene is TRBJ2-2, the V gene TRBV27; weak D call: TRBD1 (5 bases). Germline V CDR1 and CDR2: MNHEY, SMNVEV (reference sequence). The CDR3 has 19 residues. V was cut by 2 bases and J by 1 base, with 20 bases left in between.

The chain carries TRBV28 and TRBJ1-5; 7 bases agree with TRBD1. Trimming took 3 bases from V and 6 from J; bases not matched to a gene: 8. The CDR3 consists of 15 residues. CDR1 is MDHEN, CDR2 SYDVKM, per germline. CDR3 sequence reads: CASSFQAQGRQPQHF. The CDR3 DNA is TGTGCCAGCAGTTTCCAGGCACAGGGGCGTCAGCCCCAGCATTTT.

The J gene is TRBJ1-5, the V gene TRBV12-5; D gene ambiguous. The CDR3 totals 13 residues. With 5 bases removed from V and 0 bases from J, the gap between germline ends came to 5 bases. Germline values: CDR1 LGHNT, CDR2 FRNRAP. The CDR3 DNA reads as TGTGCTAGTGGTCCTAGTAGCAATCAGCCCCAGCATTTT. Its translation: CASGPSSNQPQHF. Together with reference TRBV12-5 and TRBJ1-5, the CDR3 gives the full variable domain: DARVTQTPRHKVTEMGQEVTMRCQPILGHNTVFWYRQTMMQGLELLAYFRNRAPLDDSGMPKDRFSAEMPDATLATLKIQPSEPRDSAVYFCASGPSSNQPQHFGDGTRLSIL.

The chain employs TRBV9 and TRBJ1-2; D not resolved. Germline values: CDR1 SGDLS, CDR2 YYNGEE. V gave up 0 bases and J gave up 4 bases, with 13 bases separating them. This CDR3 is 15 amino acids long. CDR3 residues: CASSVGGNLGYGYTF. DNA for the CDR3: TGTGCCAGCAGCGTAGGAGGGAATCTTGGCTATGGCTACACCTTC.